The 10 T cell receptor beta chains given below trace back to one sample, sequenced in a study of cytomegalovirus exposure and HLA in healthy donors. 13 Jbeta primers and 60 Vbeta primers were used for the PCR. Method: immunoSEQ multiplex PCR; TCRdb's copy keeps in-frame clones and lacks some. The data show 160,000 or so clones, 65% to 85% seen once. Sequenced input: PBMCs. The receptors stem from a woman in her 40s in good health and CMV-seropositive.

The chain uses TRBV9 and TRBJ2-7; the match to TRBD1 covers 11 bases. J lost 2 bases, V lost 3 bases, and 4 bases had no gene match. From germline, CDR1 is SGDLS and CDR2 YYNGEE. There are 15 residues in the CDR3. Here the CDR3 reads CASSGGTGGTYEQYF. In DNA, the CDR3 is TGTGCCAGCAGCGGAGGGACAGGGGGAACCTACGAGCAGTACTTC.

V gene TRBV4-3 combines with J gene TRBJ2-7, with D perhaps TRBD1 (5 bases). This CDR3 is built from 15 residues. Trimming removed 0 bases at V and 3 bases at J, with 12 bases between. Germline CDR1 and CDR2: LGHNA and YSLEER. The CDR3 sequence is CASSQEGRGVYEQYF. In DNA form, the CDR3 reads TGCGCCAGCAGCCAAGAGGGGCGCGGAGTCTACGAGCAGTACTTC.

The V call is TRBV27, the J call TRBJ1-2, with 10 bases lining up with TRBD1. The CDR3 spans 16 residues. V was clipped by 4 bases and J by 5 bases; unmatched bases: 10. Germline V lookup: CDR1 MNHEY, CDR2 SMNVEV (reference sequence). CDR3 amino acids: CASSSYRTGGFYGYTF. The CDR3 nucleotides read TGTGCCAGCAGTTCCTATAGGACAGGGGGGTTTTATGGCTACACCTTC.

The table lists this clone with a count of one. CDR3 residues: CASSEAGLAGGTNEQYF. CDR3 bases: TGTGCCAGCAGTGAAGCGGGACTAGCGGGGGGCACAAACGAGCAGTACTTC. This rearrangement joins TRBV6-1 to TRBJ2-7; 15 bases are shared with TRBD2. CDR1 is MNHNS and CDR2 is SASEGT in the germline V gene. V dropped 0 bases and J dropped 5; count of bases not matched to a gene: 5. This CDR3 region has 17 residues.

This clone came up a few times. The chain carries TRBV5-1 and TRBJ2-1, with D perhaps matching TRBD1 (6 bases). The CDR3 spans 13 residues. Looked up from germline, CDR1 is SGHRS and CDR2 is YFSETQ. V was cut by 1 base and J by 7 bases, with 9 bases left in between. The CDR3 here is CASSLTGQNEQFF. The CDR3 DNA is TGCGCCAGCAGCTTGACAGGGCAGAATGAGCAGTTCTTC. Full variable domain (remainder filled in from reference TRBV5-1 and TRBJ2-1): KAGVTQTPRYLIKTRGQQVTLSCSPISGHRSVSWYQQTPGQGLQFLFEYFSETQRNKGNFPGRFSGRQFSNSRSEMNVSTLELGDSALYLCASSLTGQNEQFFGPGTRLTVL.

To note about this clone: This CDR3 is also generated by other DNA sequences in the sample. The chain employs TRBV9 and TRBJ1-1; 7 positions match TRBD1. Trimming at V came to 2 bases and at J to 0 bases, leaving 1 base not matched to a gene. Germline CDR1 SGDLS, CDR2 YYNGEE. The CDR3 has 14 amino acids. CDR3 bases: TGTGCCAGCAGCGTGGGGACAGTGAACACTGAAGCTTTCTTT. Translating it yields CASSVGTVNTEAFF.

This clone was counted between two and nine times. Here the CDR3 reads CASSPTGDNEQFF. CDR3 coding DNA: TGTGCCAGCAGCCCCACAGGGGACAATGAGCAGTTCTTC. V gene TRBV11-3 combines with J gene TRBJ2-1; the match to TRBD1 covers 7 bases. CDR3 size: 13 residues. The ends lost 5 bases at V and 5 bases at J; junction bases unmatched: 3. CDR1 and CDR2 (germline): SGHNT, YENEEA. Full variable domain (missing parts from reference TRBV11-3 and TRBJ2-1): EAGVVQSPRYKIIEKKQPVAFWCNPISGHNTLYWYLQNLGQGPELLIRYENEEAVDDSQLPKDRFSAERLKGVDSTLKIQPAELGDSAVYLCASSPTGDNEQFFGPGTRLTVL.

V is TRBV5-1 and J is TRBJ2-1; 8 nucleotides match TRBD1. Germline CDR1 SGHRS, CDR2 YFSETQ. The V and J ends lost 2 bases and 0 bases, in that order; junction bases with no gene match: 4. There are 16 residues in the CDR3. CDR3 bases: TGCGCCAGCAGCTTCTCCGGGACAGGCTCCTACAATGAGCAGTTCTTC. It encodes CASSFSGTGSYNEQFF.

J is TRBJ2-3 and V is TRBV4-1; tentative D call: TRBD2 (6 bases). V lost 5 bases, J lost 12 bases, and 9 bases lay in between. The CDR3 sequence is 10 residues long. CDR1 is MGHRA and CDR2 is YSYEKL in the germline V gene. This CDR3 reads CASSGGGQYF. The CDR3 region has the DNA TGCGCCAGCAGCGGGGGAGGACAGTATTTT.

This chain uses TRBV4-1 with TRBJ2-3, with 10 bases lining up with TRBD2. The length of the CDR3 is 17 residues. V was pared by 0 bases and J by 5 bases, with 8 bases of the junction left unmatched. Germline lookup yields CDR1 MGHRA and CDR2 YSYEKL. CDR3 in amino acids: CASSQETPSGGLDTQYF. The CDR3, as DNA: TGCGCCAGCAGCCAAGAAACCCCTAGCGGGGGCCTAGATACGCAGTATTTT.